These 23 T cell receptor beta chains were all obtained from the same sample, sequenced in a study of control samples from healthy donors and cancer patients (TCRdb year 2020). The method behind the library was the immunoSEQ multiplex PCR assay. TCRdb took over this immuneACCESS table, retaining in-frame rearrangements with V and J assigned. Such tables are incomplete; in checked studies, under half of the missing clones stem from an unresolved V gene, and the remainder is unexplained. A total of about 77,000 clones appear in this sample, around 92% of them only once. The ten largest clones take up about 5.6% of the sample. Source material: blood. The receptor source for this set is a woman aged 55-70 years in good health.

This clone was seen a single time. V gene TRBV6-4 combines with J gene TRBJ2-1, with D unclear. The CDR3 covers 14 residues. Germline CDR1 MRHNA, CDR2 SNTAGT. Trimming cost V 3 bases and J 5 bases, with 11 bases left between them. The CDR3 loop is CASSEEFGHNEQFF. The CDR3 DNA reads as TGTGCCAGCAGTGAAGAGTTTGGTCACAATGAGCAGTTCTTC.

The V and J genes are TRBV11-3 and TRBJ2-1; 13 bases map to TRBD2. V gave up 5 bases and J gave up 7 bases; unmatched junction bases: 8. Germline CDR1 is SGHNT and CDR2 is YENEEA. The CDR3 has 16 amino acids. The CDR3 DNA is TGTGCCAGCAGCGCCGGGACTAGCGGGACGACAAATGAGCAGTTCTTC. As protein: CASSAGTSGTTNEQFF.

The V and J genes are TRBV4-2 and TRBJ1-3; D perhaps matches TRBD1 (6 bases). The CDR3 has 17 residues. With 0 bases removed from V and 9 bases from J, the gap between germline ends came to 21 bases. CDR1 and CDR2 from the germline V gene are LGHNA and YNFKEQ. In nucleotides, the CDR3 is TGTGCCAGCAGCCAAGAGGTGACAGGAAGGTCGTGGGGCACCATATATTTT. Its translation: CASSQEVTGRSWGTIYF.

V is TRBV7-9 and J is TRBJ2-1; 8 bases line up with TRBD2. V lost 6 bases and J lost 5; bases outside the gene matches: 9. The germline V gene encodes CDR1 SEHNR and CDR2 FQNEAQ (reference sequence). The CDR3 has 15 residues. CDR3 sequence: CASSLGLAGNNEQFF. DNA of the CDR3: TGTGCCAGCAGTCTGGGTCTAGCGGGCAACAATGAGCAGTTCTTC.

The rearrangement uses TRBV24-1 and TRBJ2-5; 7 positions match TRBD2. The CDR3 has 15 amino acids. The V and J ends lost 4 bases and 5 bases, in that order; junction bases with no gene match: 9. Germline loops: CDR1 KGHDR, CDR2 SFDVKD. The CDR3 sequence: CATSDSRQGGETQYF. The CDR3 DNA is TGTGCCACCAGTGACTCCCGCCAGGGAGGGGAGACCCAGTACTTC.

The chain recombines TRBV6-6 with TRBJ1-2, with D possibly being TRBD1 (6 bases). This CDR3 has 13 amino acids. Germline CDR1 is MNHNY and CDR2 is SVGAGI (reference sequence). V was clipped by 6 bases and J by 3 bases, with 11 bases between them. The CDR3 DNA sequence: TGTGCCAGCAGCAGGGACAATTACTATGGCTACACCTTC. As protein: CASSRDNYYGYTF.

The V call is TRBV5-6, the J call TRBJ2-1; D possibly corresponds to TRBD2 (7 bases). V was trimmed by 5 bases and J by 3 bases, leaving 15 bases between them. Germline CDR1 is SGHDT and CDR2 is YYEEEE. The CDR3 sequence is 15 residues long. The CDR3 region is CASSRGRGLYNEQFF. For the CDR3, the DNA is TGTGCCAGCAGTCGAGGGCGGGGGCTCTACAATGAGCAGTTCTTC.

J is TRBJ2-1 and V is TRBV9; 9 nucleotides match TRBD2. The CDR3 is made up of 15 amino acids. The germline gives CDR1 SGDLS, CDR2 YYNGEE. Trimming removed 3 bases from V and 0 bases from J; junction bases left unmatched: 1. CDR3 nucleotides: TGTGCCAGCAGCGGAGCGGGAGGCTCCTACAATGAGCAGTTCTTC. Translating it yields CASSGAGGSYNEQFF.

The chain couples TRBV5-1 to TRBJ1-1; weak D call: TRBD1 (5 bases). The CDR3 has 14 amino acids. Germline V gene lookup returns CDR1 SGHRS and CDR2 YFSETQ. Between the trimmed V and J ends, which lost 2 bases and 5 bases, there was a span of 13 bases. CDR3 amino acids: CASSLEGQGTEAFF. The CDR3 nucleotides read TGCGCCAGCAGCTTAGAGGGGCAGGGTACTGAAGCTTTCTTT.

V usage is TRBV6-2 or TRBV6-3 and J usage is TRBJ2-2; the match to TRBD2 covers 13 bases. The trim removed 6 bases at V and 4 bases at J, leaving 11 bases unmatched. Germline V gene data show CDR1 as MNHEY and CDR2 as SVGEGT. This CDR3 has 18 amino acids. This CDR3 reads CASSLPRGLAGSTGELFF. The DNA for the CDR3 is TGTGCCAGCAGCCTCCCCAGGGGACTAGCGGGAAGCACCGGGGAGCTGTTTTTT.

The chain's CDR3 is CASSQSSAGAEYEQYF. The CDR3 DNA follows: TGCGCCAGCAGCCAATCTTCAGCGGGAGCAGAATACGAGCAGTACTTC. The rearrangement joins TRBV4-1 to TRBJ2-7, with TRBD2 matching over 8 bases. CDR1 and CDR2 (germline): MGHRA, YSYEKL. Unmatched junction bases numbered 10, after V lost 2 bases and J lost 4 bases. This CDR3 is 16 amino acids long.

Only one count was recorded for this clone. The chain uses TRBV10-3 and TRBJ2-3, with 9 bases that match TRBD1. The germline gives CDR1 ENHRY, CDR2 SYGVKD. The CDR3 totals 16 residues. With 3 bases clipped from V and 3 bases from J, the junction kept 7 bases outside the gene matches. The chain's CDR3 is CAISEQGAKRTDTQYF. Here the CDR3 DNA reads TGTGCCATCAGTGAACAGGGGGCGAAGCGGACAGATACGCAGTATTTT.

This clone was picked up a small number of times. This sequence joins TRBV4-1 and TRBJ2-1; TRBD2 aligns across 10 bases. The CDR3 is 17 residues long. Germline lookup yields CDR1 MGHRA and CDR2 YSYEKL. Unmatched junction bases numbered 4, after V lost 2 bases and J lost 0 bases. In DNA form, the CDR3 reads TGCGCCAGCAGCCAATTTAGCGGGAGGATCTCCTACAATGAGCAGTTCTTC. It translates to CASSQFSGRISYNEQFF.

CDR3: CASSPGTGNQPQHF. The DNA for the CDR3 is TGTGCCAGCAGCCCTGGGACAGGCAATCAGCCCCAGCATTTT. The chain combines TRBV5-6 with TRBJ1-5; 7 nucleotides agree with TRBD1. The CDR3 has 14 amino acids. Germline CDR1 is SGHDT and CDR2 is YYEEEE. The ends lost 4 bases at V and 2 bases at J; junction bases unmatched: 3.

CDR3 in amino acids: CASMGQPAYNEQFF. The CDR3 DNA is TGTGCCAGCATGGGACAGCCCGCCTACAATGAGCAGTTCTTC. J is TRBJ2-1 and V is TRBV6-5; 7 bases are shared with TRBD1. The CDR3 totals 14 residues. V lost 7 bases and J lost 2; bases outside the gene matches: 5. Germline CDR1 is MNHEY and CDR2 is SVGAGI.

The CDR3 nucleotides read TGTGCCAGCAGCGTAGGATTGGGAAAGCGAAGCTCTGGAAACACCATATATTTT. It codes for CASSVGLGKRSSGNTIYF. This rearrangement joins TRBV9 to TRBJ1-3; D is uncertain. The CDR3 is made up of 18 amino acids. CDR1 is SGDLS and CDR2 is YYNGEE in the germline V gene. V gave up 0 bases and J gave up 0 bases, with 16 bases separating them.

The chain joins TRBV6-5 to TRBJ1-5; TRBD1 matches 7 bases. This CDR3 is built from 14 residues. In germline, CDR1 is MNHEY, CDR2 SVGAGI. With 6 bases clipped from V and 2 bases from J, the junction kept 4 bases outside the gene matches. The CDR3 region has the DNA TGTGCCAGCAGGAGAGGACAGGGCAATCAGCCCCAGCATTTT. This codes for CASRRGQGNQPQHF.

The chain is built from TRBV29-1 and TRBJ2-2; D may be TRBD1 (5 bases). V was pared by 0 bases and J by 4 bases, with 12 bases between. This CDR3 spans 15 amino acids. Per germline, CDR1 SQVTM and CDR2 ANQGSEA. For the CDR3, the DNA is TGCAGCGTTGAAGACAGGGCCAGTATCACCGGGGAGCTGTTTTTT. Encoded protein: CSVEDRASITGELFF.

This chain connects TRBV28 to TRBJ1-1, with D maybe TRBD1 (5 bases). From germline, CDR1 is MDHEN and CDR2 SYDVKM. CDR3 size: 15 residues. Trimming left V 2 bases short and J 1 base short, with 11 bases between. In DNA, the CDR3 is TGTGCCAGCAGTTTAGAGGGGTCCGGGAACACTGAAGCTTTCTTT. It translates to CASSLEGSGNTEAFF. Full variable domain (outside the CDR3, taken from reference TRBV28 and TRBJ1-1): DVKVTQSSRYLVKRTGEKVFLECVQDMDHENMFWYRQDPGLGLRLIYFSYDVKMKEKGDIPEGYSVSREKKERFSLILESASTNQTSMYLCASSLEGSGNTEAFFGQGTRLTVV.

The table lists this clone with a count of one. The V and J genes are TRBV19 and TRBJ2-3, with 10 bases that match TRBD2. V shed 6 bases and J 1 base; nucleotides not matched to a gene: 7. Germline V gene sequence: CDR1 LNHDA, CDR2 SQIVND (reference sequence). This CDR3 contains 16 residues. CDR3 nucleotide sequence: TGTGCCAGTAGCCGATTCGGACTAGCGGGCACAGATACGCAGTATTTT. It encodes CASSRFGLAGTDTQYF. The full variable domain, rest sourced from reference TRBV19 and TRBJ2-3, is DGGITQSPKYLFRKEGQNVTLSCEQNLNHDAMYWYRQDPGQGLRLIYYSQIVNDFQKGDIAEGYSVSREKKESFPLTVTSAQKNPTAFYLCASSRFGLAGTDTQYFGPGTRLTVL.

CDR3 residues: CASSLGGAGAKNIQYF. The CDR3 nucleotides are TGTGCCAGCAGTTTGGGCGGGGCAGGGGCCAAAAACATTCAGTACTTC. The genes are TRBV28 and TRBJ2-4, with a possible D match to TRBD2 (6 bases). Trimming cost V 3 bases and J 1 base, with 13 bases left between them. Germline V gene sequence: CDR1 MDHEN, CDR2 SYDVKM. This CDR3 is built from 16 residues.

The gene calls are TRBV4-2 and TRBJ2-7; 14 positions agree with TRBD2. In germline, CDR1 is LGHNA, CDR2 YNFKEQ. V trimming: 0 bases; J trimming: 6 bases; junction bases outside the gene matches: 4. The CDR3 covers 16 residues. The CDR3 nucleotides are TGTGCCAGCAGCCAAGAGCCGGGACTAGCGGGAGTCGAGCAGTACTTC. Protein: CASSQEPGLAGVEQYF.

The CDR3 sequence: CASRGQGLSVNSNQPQHF. In DNA form, the CDR3 reads TGTGCCAGCAGGGGACAGGGGCTTTCCGTTAATAGCAATCAGCCCCAGCATTTT. The chain couples TRBV2 to TRBJ1-5; 10 bases match TRBD1. CDR3 length: 18 residues. The germline V gene encodes CDR1 SNHLY and CDR2 FYNNEI. V lost 6 bases to trimming and J lost 0 bases; unmatched junction nucleotides: 11.